This T cell receptor beta chain appears in the sequencing data of a study of shared clonotypes between healthy human individuals. Libraries were prepared by immunoSEQ multiplex PCR; TCRdb keeps only in-frame clonotypes and omits some of them. The sample contains around 2,000,000 clones, 85% to 95% of which appear only once. The CDR3 runs 16 residues. The V end was cut by 3 bases, the J end by 7 bases, with 19 bases between. From germline, CDR1 is SNHLY and CDR2 FYNNEI. Study observations and caveats: Sorted-subset sequencing, rarefaction showed, was incomplete despite large depth. Some naive CD4 clonotypes, 4% to 6%, turned up in common across several donors.

Worth noting for this clone: Its specificity is not known.

In the naive CD8 group, cells lacked CD45RO and were positively selected for CCR7, so terminally differentiated effector memory CD45RA+ cells were left out. The genes are TRBV2 and TRBJ2-1, with no clear D. The receptor was derived from a young man in good health. The sequenced sample consisted of naive CD8+ T cells sorted from blood. Written as DNA, the CDR3 is TGTGCCAGCAGTGAGCTGTGGCCCCACCAAGGGAATGAGCAGTTCTTC. This translates into CASSELWPHQGNEQFF.